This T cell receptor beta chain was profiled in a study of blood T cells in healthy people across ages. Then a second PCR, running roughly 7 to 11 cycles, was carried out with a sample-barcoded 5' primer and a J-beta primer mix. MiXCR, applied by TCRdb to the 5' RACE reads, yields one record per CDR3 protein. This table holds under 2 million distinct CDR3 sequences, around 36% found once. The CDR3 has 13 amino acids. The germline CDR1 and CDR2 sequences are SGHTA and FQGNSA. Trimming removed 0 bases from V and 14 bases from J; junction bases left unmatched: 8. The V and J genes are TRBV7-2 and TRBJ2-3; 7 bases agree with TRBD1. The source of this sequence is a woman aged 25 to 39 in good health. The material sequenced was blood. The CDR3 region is CASSLARQGVLYF. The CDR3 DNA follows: TGTGCCAGCAGCTTAGCGCGGCAGGGGGTCTTGTATTTT.